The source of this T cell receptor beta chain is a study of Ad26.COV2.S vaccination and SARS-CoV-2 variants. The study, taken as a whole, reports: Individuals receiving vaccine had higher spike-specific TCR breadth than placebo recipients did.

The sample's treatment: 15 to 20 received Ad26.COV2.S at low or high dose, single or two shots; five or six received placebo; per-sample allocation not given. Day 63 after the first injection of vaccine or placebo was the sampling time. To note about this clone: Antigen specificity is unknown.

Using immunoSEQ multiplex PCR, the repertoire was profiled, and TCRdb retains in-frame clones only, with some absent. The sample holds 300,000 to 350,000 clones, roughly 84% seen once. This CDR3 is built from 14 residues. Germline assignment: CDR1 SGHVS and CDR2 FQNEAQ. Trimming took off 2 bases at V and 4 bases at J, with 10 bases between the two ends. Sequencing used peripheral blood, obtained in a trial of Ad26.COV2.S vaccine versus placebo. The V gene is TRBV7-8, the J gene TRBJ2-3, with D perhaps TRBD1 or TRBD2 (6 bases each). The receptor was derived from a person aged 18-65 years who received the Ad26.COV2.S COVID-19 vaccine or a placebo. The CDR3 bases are TGTGCCAGCAGCTTAAGGGGGGAGGCAGATACGCAGTATTTT. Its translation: CASSLRGEADTQYF. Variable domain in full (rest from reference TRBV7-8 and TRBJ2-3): GAGVSQSPRYKVAKRGQDVALRCDPISGHVSLFWYQQALGQGPEFLTYFQNEAQLDKSGLPSDRFFAERPEGSVSTLKIQRTQQEDSAVYLCASSLRGEADTQYFGPGTRLTVL.